Presented here are 30 T cell receptor beta chains from one specimen sequenced in a study of shared T cell receptors in the human thymus. The assay was immunoSEQ multiplex PCR, and TCRdb's table has in-frame clones only and misses some. The sample consists of about 730,000 clones, 70% to 90% of them appearing once. This sample was also put to use in a study of human thymus T cells.

Sequenced input: thymocytes. These receptors all come from a girl under three years old with a congenital heart defect.

The chain uses TRBV6-8 and TRBJ1-2; D possibly corresponds to TRBD1 (6 bases). V gave up 2 bases and J gave up 0 bases, with 13 bases separating them. This CDR3 comprises 16 residues. CDR1 and CDR2 (germline): MNHGY, SAAAGT. As DNA, the CDR3 is TGTGCCAGCAGTTACGCGACAGGACTTCCTAACTATGGCTACACCTTC. Translated, it gives CASSYATGLPNYGYTF.

V gene TRBV6-4 combines with J gene TRBJ1-2; D remains unclear. The V end was cut by 5 bases, the J end by 10 bases, with 11 bases between. Germline V CDR1 and CDR2: MRHNA, SNTAGT. This CDR3 has 11 residues. The CDR3 DNA is TGTGCCAGCAGTCAAAACAGTTACTACACCTTC. It specifies CASSQNSYYTF.

The chain couples TRBV18 to TRBJ1-1, with a tentative D call TRBD1 (5 bases). CDR3 length: 16 amino acids. The ends were cut back, 2 bases at V and 8 bases at J, with 21 bases in the middle. Germline values: CDR1 KGHSH, CDR2 LQKENI. DNA for the CDR3: TGTGCCAGCTCACCAACAGGTTTCGGGTCTCTGACAGAAGCTTTCTTT. Translated: CASSPTGFGSLTEAFF.

The chain combines TRBV19 with TRBJ1-2; D gene ambiguous. The germline V gene has CDR1 LNHDA and CDR2 SQIVND (reference sequence). This CDR3 is 14 amino acids long. The germline V and J ends were trimmed by 0 bases and 8 bases, with 13 bases remaining between them. This CDR3 reads CASSIELRKEGYTF. CDR3 sequence (DNA): TGTGCCAGTAGTATAGAACTCCGAAAGGAGGGCTACACCTTC.

This rearrangement joins TRBV5-1 to TRBJ1-5; 9 positions agree with TRBD1. This CDR3 has 17 residues. From germline, CDR1 is SGHRS and CDR2 YFSETQ. J was trimmed by 0 bases and V by 7 bases; bases with no gene match: 11. Here the CDR3 reads CASRRDRDPGSNQPQHF. In nucleotides, the CDR3 is TGCGCCAGCCGCAGGGACAGGGACCCGGGTAGCAATCAGCCCCAGCATTTT.

The gene calls are TRBV4-1 and TRBJ1-4; D not certain. Looked up from germline, CDR1 is MGHRA and CDR2 is YSYEKL. The CDR3 length is 16 residues. V shed 5 bases and J shed 10 bases, with 23 bases lying between them. This CDR3 reads CASSLPDQQWSLKLFF. For the CDR3, the DNA is TGCGCCAGCAGCTTGCCAGACCAACAATGGAGCCTAAAACTGTTTTTT.

The V call is TRBV27, the J call TRBJ1-2, with 7 bases that match TRBD1. The V segment lost 3 bases and the J segment 2 bases; nucleotides outside the gene matches: 9. The length of the CDR3 is 16 residues. The germline V gene encodes CDR1 MNHEY and CDR2 SMNVEV (reference sequence). The CDR3 here is CASSFQYRGPNYGYTF. The CDR3, as DNA: TGTGCCAGCAGTTTCCAATACAGGGGACCGAACTATGGCTACACCTTC.

The CDR3 spells CATLKEAGANVLTF. In DNA, the CDR3 is TGTGCCACCCTTAAAGAGGCGGGGGCCAACGTCCTGACTTTC. This chain uses TRBV6-5 with TRBJ2-6, with D uncertain. CDR3 length equals 14 residues. V was shortened by 10 bases and J by 4 bases, with 14 bases between the two germline ends. Germline lookup yields CDR1 MNHEY and CDR2 SVGAGI.

The chain uses TRBV21-1 and TRBJ1-6. TRBV21-1 is termed a pseudogene. The CDR3 totals 14 residues. The CDR3 protein is CATPPGRNNSPLHF. Written as DNA, the CDR3 is TGTGCCACCCCTCCGGGTCGGAATAATTCACCCCTCCACTTT.

V gene TRBV5-1 combines with J gene TRBJ2-3; no clear D. The germline gives CDR1 SGHRS, CDR2 YFSETQ. CDR3 length: 15 residues. The V gene lost 1 base and the J gene lost 1 base, with 10 bases spanning the gap. CDR3 in DNA: TGCGCCAGCAGCTTGTCAACTGCCCGCACAGATACGCAGTATTTT. Protein: CASSLSTARTDTQYF.

The chain couples TRBV28 to TRBJ1-3, with a weak D call TRBD1 (6 bases). CDR1 MDHEN and CDR2 SYDVKM come from the germline V gene. The CDR3 sequence is 13 residues long. The V end was cut by 11 bases, the J end by 0 bases, with 11 bases between. This chain's CDR3 is CASRDNSGNTIYF. In DNA, the CDR3 is TGTGCCTCCCGGGACAACTCTGGAAACACCATATATTTT.

There are a few counts of this clone. The chain couples TRBV19 to TRBJ2-7; maybe TRBD1 (5 bases). Trimming removed 5 bases from V and 0 bases from J, with 20 bases in between. The CDR3 covers 17 residues. Germline V gene lookup returns CDR1 LNHDA and CDR2 SQIVND (reference sequence). CDR3 sequence: CASSVQPPTVVSYEQYF. CDR3 coding DNA: TGTGCCAGTAGTGTTCAACCGCCGACAGTCGTCTCCTACGAGCAGTACTTC.

The chain is built from TRBV27 and TRBJ2-5, with TRBD2 matching over 14 bases. Germline lookup yields CDR1 MNHEY and CDR2 SMNVEV (reference sequence). The CDR3 totals 17 residues. Unmatched junction bases numbered 5, after V lost 5 bases and J lost 0 bases. CDR3 DNA: TGTGCCAGCAGTCCATGGACTAGCGGGGGGTACCAAGAGACCCAGTACTTC. Translated, it gives CASSPWTSGGYQETQYF.

The rearrangement links TRBV5-1 to TRBJ2-5; tentative D call: TRBD1 (5 bases). Matching the DNA end better, TRBJ2-7 makes the J call doubtful. The CDR3 is made up of 16 amino acids. Germline V gene data show CDR1 as SGHRS and CDR2 as YFSETQ. CDR3 residues: CASSTLVQASLGEQYF. In nucleotides, the CDR3 is TGCGCCAGCAGCACCCTCGTACAGGCAAGTCTCGGCGAGCAGTACTTC.

The table lists this clone with a count of one. The sample carries other DNA sequences with the same CDR3. The J gene is TRBJ2-3, the V gene TRBV5-1, with 7 bases identical to TRBD1. Germline lookup yields CDR1 SGHRS and CDR2 YFSETQ. This CDR3 is 14 amino acids long. Unmatched junction bases numbered 2, after V lost 1 base and J lost 3 bases. CDR3 nucleotide sequence: TGCGCCAGCAGCTTGTCCAGGGGGACAGATACGCAGTATTTT. Its translation: CASSLSRGTDTQYF.

This clone was detected a few times. This CDR3 reads CASSLGSGANEQFF. The CDR3 DNA is TGTGCCAGCAGCTTAGGATCGGGTGCCAATGAGCAGTTCTTC. The rearrangement links TRBV11-2 to TRBJ2-1, with D uncertain. Germline V gene sequence: CDR1 SGHAT, CDR2 FQNNGV. Trimming pared 1 base from V and 6 bases from J, leaving 10 bases between. This CDR3 is built from 14 residues.

This chain joins TRBV2 and TRBJ2-1, with TRBD2 matching 15 bases. The CDR3 runs to 22 residues. The V segment lost 8 bases and the J segment 7 bases; nucleotides outside the gene matches: 27. Germline lookup yields CDR1 SNHLY and CDR2 FYNNEI. Here the CDR3 DNA reads TGTGCCAGCTACCTCCAGGGGGCTGGGACTAGCGGGGGGTCACACAGACTAAATGAGCAGTTCTTC. It is translated as CASYLQGAGTSGGSHRLNEQFF.

This chain links TRBV9 with TRBJ1-1, with D possibly matching TRBD1 (5 bases). This CDR3 is built from 15 residues. In germline, CDR1 is SGDLS, CDR2 YYNGEE. V was cut by 6 bases and J by 4 bases, with 19 bases left in between. CDR3 DNA: TGTGCCAGCACCACAGGCCCCCGGAAGACCACTGAAGCTTTCTTT. Translating gives CASTTGPRKTTEAFF.

The J gene is TRBJ1-1, the V gene TRBV11-2; 7 nucleotides line up with TRBD1. From germline, CDR1 is SGHAT and CDR2 FQNNGV. The CDR3 contains 15 residues. V shed 1 base, J shed 1 base, and the junction held 3 bases outside the gene matches. DNA for the CDR3: TGTGCCAGCAGCTTAGTTGCAGGGGGGAACACTGAAGCTTTCTTT. Translated: CASSLVAGGNTEAFF.

For this clone: Relative to the germline gene, one junction end is altered; a read error may explain this. At the DNA level, this CDR3 is encoded by other sequences in the same sample as well. The genes are TRBV14 and TRBJ2-2; TRBD2 agrees at 8 bases. CDR1 SGHDN and CDR2 FVKESK come from the germline V gene. The CDR3 spans 20 residues. The CDR3 region is CASSQGIIGTGGPDTGELFF. The CDR3 nucleotides are TGCGCCAGCAGCCAAGGGATTATCGGGACGGGGGGGCCGGACACCGGGGAGCTGTTTTTT.

Only a few counts were recorded for this clone. V usage is TRBV4-3 and J usage is TRBJ1-1; D call uncertain. V was trimmed by 0 bases and J by 2 bases, leaving 16 bases between them. Germline CDR1 reads LGHNA; CDR2 reads YSLEER. This CDR3 comprises 17 residues. CDR3 nucleotides: TGCGCCAGCAGCCAAGATCGTTCCGGGGTCCTTAACACTGAAGCTTTCTTT. Its translation is CASSQDRSGVLNTEAFF.

J is TRBJ2-7 and V is TRBV7-2; D is possibly TRBD1 (5 bases). Germline CDR1 SGHTA, CDR2 FQGNSA. The CDR3 contains 18 residues. V was clipped by 2 bases and J by 0 bases, with 20 bases between them. CDR3: CASSLFPAGKDDSYEQYF. CDR3 sequence (DNA): TGTGCCAGCAGCTTATTCCCGGCAGGGAAGGATGACTCCTACGAGCAGTACTTC. Using reference TRBV7-2 and TRBJ2-7 for the parts outside the CDR3, the full variable domain is GAGVSQSPSNKVTEKGKDVELRCDPISGHTALYWYRQSLGQGLEFLIYFQGNSAPDKSGLPSDRFSAERTGGSVSTLTIQRTQQEDSAVYLCASSLFPAGKDDSYEQYFGPGTRLTVT.

This sequence joins TRBV10-3 and TRBJ1-1, with 8 nucleotides matching TRBD1. V shed 0 bases, J shed 5 bases, and the junction held 17 bases outside the gene matches. CDR3 size: 19 residues. The germline gives CDR1 ENHRY, CDR2 SYGVKD. The CDR3 is CAISESTLGQGAGRTEAFF. Written as DNA, the CDR3 is TGTGCCATCAGTGAGTCGACCCTGGGGCAGGGGGCAGGGAGGACTGAAGCTTTCTTT.

This clone came up a few times. The CDR3 loop is CASGLGEGATNEKLFF. CDR3 nucleotide sequence: TGTGCTAGTGGTTTGGGGGAGGGGGCAACTAATGAAAAACTGTTTTTT. The gene calls are TRBV12-5 and TRBJ1-4, with a tentative D call TRBD1 (6 bases). Germline CDR1 reads LGHNT; CDR2 reads FRNRAP. Trimming cost V 1 base and J 0 bases, with 9 bases left between them. This CDR3 is 16 amino acids long. The whole variable domain, remainder taken from reference TRBV12-5 and TRBJ1-4, is DARVTQTPRHKVTEMGQEVTMRCQPILGHNTVFWYRQTMMQGLELLAYFRNRAPLDDSGMPKDRFSAEMPDATLATLKIQPSEPRDSAVYFCASGLGEGATNEKLFFGSGTQLSVL.

The chain links TRBV25-1 to TRBJ1-2; the D gene is possibly TRBD1 (6 bases). V lost 1 base and J lost 7, with 16 bases in between. Germline CDR1 MGHDK, CDR2 SYGVNS. CDR3 size: 15 residues. Written as DNA, the CDR3 is TGTGCCAGCAGTGAATCTGGGGGCGCGTTGGGTGGCTACACCTTC. Residues: CASSESGGALGGYTF.

CDR3 in amino acids: CAISPPGQRAEAFF. The CDR3 DNA is TGTGCCATCAGTCCCCCGGGACAAAGGGCTGAAGCTTTCTTT. This chain connects TRBV10-3 to TRBJ1-1, with D tentatively TRBD1 (6 bases). The CDR3 has 14 residues. CDR1 and CDR2 (germline): ENHRY, SYGVKD. The V gene lost 5 bases and the J gene lost 6 bases, with 16 bases spanning the gap.

This chain connects TRBV18 to TRBJ2-7; TRBD2 matches 10 bases. The V gene end was trimmed by 3 bases and the J gene end by 4 bases; junction bases not matched to a gene: 12. CDR1 KGHSH and CDR2 LQKENI come from the germline V gene. The CDR3 has 17 amino acids. The CDR3: CASSPHSSVAGGYEQYF. For the CDR3, the DNA is TGTGCCAGCTCACCCCATTCCTCTGTAGCGGGGGGTTACGAGCAGTACTTC.

The rearrangement uses TRBV9 and TRBJ1-2, with 8 bases that match TRBD1. This CDR3 has 16 amino acids. V lost 2 bases and J lost 1; bases outside the gene matches: 7. The V gene's germline CDR1 is SGDLS and CDR2 YYNGEE. The CDR3 DNA reads as TGTGCCAGCAGCGTCCACACAGGGGGGATTAACTATGGCTACACCTTC. It codes for CASSVHTGGINYGYTF.

V is TRBV29-1 and J is TRBJ2-4; 11 bases map to TRBD1. This CDR3 has 17 amino acids. The trim removed 7 bases at V and 0 bases at J, leaving 11 bases unmatched. Germline values: CDR1 SQVTM, CDR2 ANQGSEA. CDR3 amino acids: CSGIRDRGILAKNIQYF. The CDR3 bases are TGCAGCGGCATCCGGGACAGGGGGATATTAGCCAAAAACATTCAGTACTTC.

The rearrangement links TRBV4-2 to TRBJ2-7, with 8 bases that match TRBD1. Germline values: CDR1 LGHNA, CDR2 YNFKEQ. The CDR3 is 15 residues long. The V gene end was trimmed by 4 bases and the J gene end by 2 bases; junction bases not matched to a gene: 7. The CDR3 DNA reads TGTGCCAGCAGCCTTTCCAGGGGGCTGGCCTACGAGCAGTACTTC. Amino acid sequence: CASSLSRGLAYEQYF.